This T cell receptor beta chain was profiled in a study of cytomegalovirus exposure and HLA in healthy donors. For the study at large: As an earlier analysis found, around 200 million T cells yielded approximately 110 million unique TCR beta sequences.

A word on this clone: The antigen is undetermined.

The primer mix had 60 Vbeta and 13 Jbeta primers. Only in-frame clones appear in the TCRdb table, and some are missing; sequencing was by immunoSEQ multiplex PCR. This table holds 65,000 to 90,000 clones, about four fifths found once. Per the germline V gene, CDR1 is SGHDT and CDR2 is YYEEEE. The CDR3 runs 12 residues. Trimming took off 9 bases at V and 4 bases at J, with 14 bases between the two ends. General study results and limits: Data from an earlier analysis indicated that most TCR beta V segments were productive either about 87% or about 30% of the time.

The material sequenced was PBMCs. The J gene is TRBJ2-7, the V gene TRBV5-6; maybe TRBD2 (6 bases). The sequence was collected from a man aged 18-30 years in good health and CMV-seronegative. The CDR3 is CATNAGGYEQYF. The CDR3, as DNA: TGTGCCACTAACGCTGGGGGGTACGAGCAGTACTTC.